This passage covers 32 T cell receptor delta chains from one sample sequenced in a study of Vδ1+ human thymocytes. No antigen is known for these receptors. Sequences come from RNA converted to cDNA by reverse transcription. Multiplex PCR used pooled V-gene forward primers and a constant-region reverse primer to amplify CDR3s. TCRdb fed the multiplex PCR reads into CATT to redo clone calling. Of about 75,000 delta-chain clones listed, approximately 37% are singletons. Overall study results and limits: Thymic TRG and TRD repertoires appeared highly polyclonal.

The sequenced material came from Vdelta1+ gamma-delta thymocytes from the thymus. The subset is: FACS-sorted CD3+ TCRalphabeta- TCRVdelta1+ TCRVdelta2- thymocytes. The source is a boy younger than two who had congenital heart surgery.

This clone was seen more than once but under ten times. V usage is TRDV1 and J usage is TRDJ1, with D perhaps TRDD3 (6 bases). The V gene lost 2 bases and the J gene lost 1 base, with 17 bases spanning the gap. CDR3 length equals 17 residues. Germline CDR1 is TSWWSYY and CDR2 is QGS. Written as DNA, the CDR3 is TGTGCTCTTGGGGAAGTGGAAGAGGGGGAGCGCACCGATAAACTCATCTTT. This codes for CALGEVEEGERTDKLIF.

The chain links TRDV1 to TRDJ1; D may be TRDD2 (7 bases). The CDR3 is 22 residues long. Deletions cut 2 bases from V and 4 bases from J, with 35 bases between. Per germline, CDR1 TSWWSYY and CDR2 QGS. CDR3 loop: CALGENYWFPTDTSPSGDKLIF. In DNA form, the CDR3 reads TGTGCTCTTGGGGAAAACTATTGGTTTCCTACGGATACCTCACCTTCGGGCGATAAACTCATCTTT.

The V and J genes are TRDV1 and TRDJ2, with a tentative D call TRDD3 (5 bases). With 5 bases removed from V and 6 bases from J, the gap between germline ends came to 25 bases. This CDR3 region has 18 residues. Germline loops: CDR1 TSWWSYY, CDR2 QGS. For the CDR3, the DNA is TGTGCTCTTGGGTCTAGGAAAGCTACTGGTATCATAGCAGCACAACTCTTCTTT. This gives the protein CALGSRKATGIIAAQLFF.

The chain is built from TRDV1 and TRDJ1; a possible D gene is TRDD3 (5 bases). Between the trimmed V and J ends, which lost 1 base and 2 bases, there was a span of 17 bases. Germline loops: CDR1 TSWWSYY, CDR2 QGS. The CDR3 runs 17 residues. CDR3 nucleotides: TGTGCTCTTGGGGAACGGGGAGAACTACGTTGTACCGATAAACTCATCTTT. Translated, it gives CALGERGELRCTDKLIF.

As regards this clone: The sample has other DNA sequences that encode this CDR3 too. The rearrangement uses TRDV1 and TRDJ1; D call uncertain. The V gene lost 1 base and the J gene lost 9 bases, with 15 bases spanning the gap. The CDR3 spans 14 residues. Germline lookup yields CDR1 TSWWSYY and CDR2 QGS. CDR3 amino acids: CALGEPLPWSQLIF. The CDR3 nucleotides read TGTGCTCTTGGGGAACCCCTCCCCTGGTCGCAACTCATCTTT.

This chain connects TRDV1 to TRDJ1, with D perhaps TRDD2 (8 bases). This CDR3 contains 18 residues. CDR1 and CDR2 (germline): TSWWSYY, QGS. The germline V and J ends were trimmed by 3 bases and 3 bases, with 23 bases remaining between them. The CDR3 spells CALGEDFLRRIRADKLIF. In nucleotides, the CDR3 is TGTGCTCTTGGGGAGGACTTCCTACGAAGGATACGCGCCGATAAACTCATCTTT.

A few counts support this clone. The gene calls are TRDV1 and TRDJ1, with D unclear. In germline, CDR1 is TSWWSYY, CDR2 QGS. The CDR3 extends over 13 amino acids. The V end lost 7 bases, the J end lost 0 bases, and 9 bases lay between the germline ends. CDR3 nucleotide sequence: TGTGCTCTTGCAACTCTGGACACCGATAAACTCATCTTT. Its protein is CALATLDTDKLIF.

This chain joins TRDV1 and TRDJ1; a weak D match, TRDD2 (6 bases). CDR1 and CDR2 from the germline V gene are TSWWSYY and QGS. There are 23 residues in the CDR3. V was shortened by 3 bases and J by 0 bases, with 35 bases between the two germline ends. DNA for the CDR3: TGTGCTCTTGGGGACCACCTCTTGGCCTTCCATACCGCGGGTGGACGGGACACCGATAAACTCATCTTT. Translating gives CALGDHLLAFHTAGGRDTDKLIF.

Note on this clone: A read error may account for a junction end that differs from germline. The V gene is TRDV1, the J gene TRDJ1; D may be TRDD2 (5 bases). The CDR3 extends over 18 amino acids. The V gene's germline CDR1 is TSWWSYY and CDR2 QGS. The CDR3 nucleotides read TGTGCTCTTGGGGGCGATCCTAGGGTACGCGGGTACACCAATAAACTCATCTTT. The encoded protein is CALGGDPRVRGYTNKLIF.

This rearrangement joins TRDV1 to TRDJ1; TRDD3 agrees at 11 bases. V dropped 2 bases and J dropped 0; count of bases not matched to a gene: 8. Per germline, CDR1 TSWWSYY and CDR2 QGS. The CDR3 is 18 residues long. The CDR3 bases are TGTGCTCTTGGGGAAAGTCGGCCTGGGGGATACTACACCGATAAACTCATCTTT. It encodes CALGESRPGGYYTDKLIF.

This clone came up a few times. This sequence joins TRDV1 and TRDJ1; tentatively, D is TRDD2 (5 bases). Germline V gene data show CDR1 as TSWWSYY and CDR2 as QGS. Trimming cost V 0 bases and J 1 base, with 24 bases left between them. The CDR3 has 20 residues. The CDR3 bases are TGTGCTCTTGGGGAACTAGGTGTATCCCTCCTAAACGACTCCACCGATAAACTCATCTTT. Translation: CALGELGVSLLNDSTDKLIF.

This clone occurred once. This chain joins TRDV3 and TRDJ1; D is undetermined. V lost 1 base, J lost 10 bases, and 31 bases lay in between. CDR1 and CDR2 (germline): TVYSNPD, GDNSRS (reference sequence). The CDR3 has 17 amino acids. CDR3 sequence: CAFNLLRSPGVLGGLIF. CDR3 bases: TGTGCCTTTAATCTTTTACGAAGTCCCGGGGTTTTGGGTGGACTCATCTTT.

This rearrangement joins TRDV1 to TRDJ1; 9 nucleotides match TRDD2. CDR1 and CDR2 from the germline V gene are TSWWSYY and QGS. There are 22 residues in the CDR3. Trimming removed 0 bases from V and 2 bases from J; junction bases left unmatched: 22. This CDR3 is CALGELEAFLLAWGLGTDKLIF. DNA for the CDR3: TGTGCTCTTGGGGAACTTGAGGCCTTCCTACTAGCCTGGGGGTTGGGGACCGATAAACTCATCTTT.

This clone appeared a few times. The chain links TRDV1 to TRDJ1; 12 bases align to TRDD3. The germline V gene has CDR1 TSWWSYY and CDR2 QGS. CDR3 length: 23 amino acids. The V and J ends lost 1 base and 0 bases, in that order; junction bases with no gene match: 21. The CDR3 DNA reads TGTGCTCTTGGGGAACCCCCCTTTTCCCCCTGGGGGATACGCCTCTTGTACACCGATAAACTCATCTTT. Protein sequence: CALGEPPFSPWGIRLLYTDKLIF.

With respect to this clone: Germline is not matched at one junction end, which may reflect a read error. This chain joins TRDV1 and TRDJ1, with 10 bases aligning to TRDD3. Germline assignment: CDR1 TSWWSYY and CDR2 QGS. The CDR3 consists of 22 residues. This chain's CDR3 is CALGDIHPPVLGDEGISDKLIF. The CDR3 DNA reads TGTGCTCTTGGGGACATACATCCGCCTGTACTGGGGGATGAGGGGATTTCGGATAAACTCATCTTC.

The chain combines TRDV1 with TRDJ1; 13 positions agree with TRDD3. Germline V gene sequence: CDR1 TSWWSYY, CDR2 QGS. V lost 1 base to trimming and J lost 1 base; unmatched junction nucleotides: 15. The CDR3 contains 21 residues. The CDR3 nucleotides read TGTGCTCTTGGGGAACCTGTCTACCGGGACACTGGGGGATACGGCACCGATAAACTCATCTTT. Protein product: CALGEPVYRDTGGYGTDKLIF.

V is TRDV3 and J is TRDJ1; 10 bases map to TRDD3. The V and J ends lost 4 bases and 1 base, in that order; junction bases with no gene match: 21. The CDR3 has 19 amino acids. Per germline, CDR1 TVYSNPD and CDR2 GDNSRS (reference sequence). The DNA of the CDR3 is TGTGCCTCCCCGGCCTTCCTAAGGGGGGATACGGGGTGCACCGATAAACTCATCTTT. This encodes CASPAFLRGDTGCTDKLIF.

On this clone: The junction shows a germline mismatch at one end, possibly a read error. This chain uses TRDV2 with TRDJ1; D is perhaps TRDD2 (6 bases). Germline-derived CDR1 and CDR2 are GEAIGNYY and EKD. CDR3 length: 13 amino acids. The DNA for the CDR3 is TGTGCCTGTGCCACCAAGCGGCCTTCCAAACTCATCTTT. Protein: CACATKRPSKLIF.

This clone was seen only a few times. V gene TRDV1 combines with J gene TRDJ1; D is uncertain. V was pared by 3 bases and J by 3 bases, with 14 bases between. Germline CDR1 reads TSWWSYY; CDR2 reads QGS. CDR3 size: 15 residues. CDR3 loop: CALGDILPPSDKLIF. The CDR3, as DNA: TGTGCTCTTGGGGATATATTACCTCCCTCCGATAAACTCATCTTT.

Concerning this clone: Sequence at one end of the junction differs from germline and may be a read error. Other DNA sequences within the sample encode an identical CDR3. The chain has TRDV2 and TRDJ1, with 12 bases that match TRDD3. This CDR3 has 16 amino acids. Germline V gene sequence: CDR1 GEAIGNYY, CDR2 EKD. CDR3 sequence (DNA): TGTGCCTGTGACGGGTACTGGGGGATACCAGCCGATAAACTTATCTTT. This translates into CACDGYWGIPADKLIF.

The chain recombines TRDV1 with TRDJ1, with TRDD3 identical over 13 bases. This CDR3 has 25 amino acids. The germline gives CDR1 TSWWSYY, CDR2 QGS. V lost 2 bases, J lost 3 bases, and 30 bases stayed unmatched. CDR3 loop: CALGESVFLGPILGDTRVRSDKLIF. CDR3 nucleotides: TGTGCTCTTGGGGAATCCGTCTTCCTAGGGCCAATACTGGGGGATACGCGGGTACGGTCCGATAAACTCATCTTT.

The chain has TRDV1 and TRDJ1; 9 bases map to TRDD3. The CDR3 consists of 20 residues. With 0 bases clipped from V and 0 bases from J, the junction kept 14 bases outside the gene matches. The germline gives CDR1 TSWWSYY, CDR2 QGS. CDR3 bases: TGTGCTCTTGGGGAACTAGGTGGTGGAAGCTGGGGGATTTACACCGATAAACTCATCTTT. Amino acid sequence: CALGELGGGSWGIYTDKLIF.

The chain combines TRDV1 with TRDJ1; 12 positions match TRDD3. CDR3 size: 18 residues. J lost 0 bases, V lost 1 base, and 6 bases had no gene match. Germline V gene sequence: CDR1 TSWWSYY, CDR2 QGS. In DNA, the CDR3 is TGTGCTCTTGGGGAACCCTGGGGGATACGTATGTACACCGATAAACTCATCTTT. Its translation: CALGEPWGIRMYTDKLIF.

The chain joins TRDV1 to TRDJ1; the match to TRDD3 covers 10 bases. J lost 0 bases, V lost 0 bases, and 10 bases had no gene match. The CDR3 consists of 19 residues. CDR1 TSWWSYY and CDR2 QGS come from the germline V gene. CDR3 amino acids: CALGELGLGTGGYTDKLIF. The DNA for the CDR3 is TGTGCTCTTGGGGAACTCGGATTAGGCACTGGGGGATACACCGATAAACTCATCTTT.

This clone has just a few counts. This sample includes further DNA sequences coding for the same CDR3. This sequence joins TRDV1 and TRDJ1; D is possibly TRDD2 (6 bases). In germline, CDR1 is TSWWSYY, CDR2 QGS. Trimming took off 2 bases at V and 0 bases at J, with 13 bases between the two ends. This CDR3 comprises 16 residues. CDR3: CALGESHFLYTDKLIF. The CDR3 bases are TGTGCTCTTGGGGAATCCCACTTCCTGTACACCGATAAACTCATCTTT.

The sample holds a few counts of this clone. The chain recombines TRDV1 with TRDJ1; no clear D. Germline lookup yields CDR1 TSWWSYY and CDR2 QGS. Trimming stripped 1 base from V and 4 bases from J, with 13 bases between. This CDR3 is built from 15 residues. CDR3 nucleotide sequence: TGTGCTCTTGGGGAACGGCGGGAGGACAACGATAAACTCATCTTT. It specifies CALGERREDNDKLIF.

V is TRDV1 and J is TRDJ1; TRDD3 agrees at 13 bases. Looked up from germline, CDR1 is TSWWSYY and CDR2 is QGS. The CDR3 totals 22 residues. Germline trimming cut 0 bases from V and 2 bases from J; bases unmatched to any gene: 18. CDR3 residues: CALGELEVYSFTGGYETDKLIF. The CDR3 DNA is TGTGCTCTTGGGGAACTAGAGGTGTATTCGTTTACTGGGGGATACGAGACCGATAAACTCATCTTT.

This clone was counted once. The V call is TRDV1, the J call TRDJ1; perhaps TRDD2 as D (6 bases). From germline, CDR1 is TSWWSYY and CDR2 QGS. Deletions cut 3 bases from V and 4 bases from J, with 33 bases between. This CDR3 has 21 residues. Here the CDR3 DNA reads TGTGCTCTTGGGGAGCCCCACTTCCTCTATCGCCCCATTATGGTCGGCGATAAACTCATCTTT. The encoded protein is CALGEPHFLYRPIMVGDKLIF.

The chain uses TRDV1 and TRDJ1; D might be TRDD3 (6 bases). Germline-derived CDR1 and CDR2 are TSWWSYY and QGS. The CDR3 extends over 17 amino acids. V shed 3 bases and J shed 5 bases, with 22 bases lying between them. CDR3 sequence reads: CALGDQGLWGAWDKLIF. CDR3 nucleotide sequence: TGTGCTCTTGGGGATCAGGGCCTCTGGGGAGCTTGGGATAAACTCATCTTT.

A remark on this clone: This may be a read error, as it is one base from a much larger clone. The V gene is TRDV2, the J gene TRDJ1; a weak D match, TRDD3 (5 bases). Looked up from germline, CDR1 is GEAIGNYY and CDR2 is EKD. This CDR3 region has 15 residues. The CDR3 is CACDTGVLRTDNLIF. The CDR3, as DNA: TGTGCCTGTGACACGGGGGTACTGAGGACCGATAACCTCATCTTT.

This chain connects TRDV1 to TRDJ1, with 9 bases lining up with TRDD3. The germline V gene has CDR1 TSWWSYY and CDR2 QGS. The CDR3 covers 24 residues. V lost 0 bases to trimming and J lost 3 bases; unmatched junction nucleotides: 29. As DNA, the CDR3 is TGTGCTCTTGGGGAACTGAGGCGAATGGCTTTCGCTATCACTGGGGGACATCAGGCCGATAAACTCATCTTT. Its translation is CALGELRRMAFAITGGHQADKLIF.

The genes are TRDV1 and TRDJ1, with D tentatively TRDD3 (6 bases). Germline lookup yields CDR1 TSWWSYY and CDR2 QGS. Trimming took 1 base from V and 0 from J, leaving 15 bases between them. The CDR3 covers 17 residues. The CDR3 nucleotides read TGTGCTCTTGGGGAACCTTCCGGGGGACCCTACACCGATAAACTCATCTTT. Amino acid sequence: CALGEPSGGPYTDKLIF.